This paragraph covers one T cell receptor (beta chain) sequence. PCR employed 60 Vbeta and 13 Jbeta primers. Method: immunoSEQ multiplex PCR; TCRdb's copy keeps in-frame clones and lacks some. The data show about 240,000 clones, 70% to 90% seen once. This specimen comes from a study of cytomegalovirus exposure and HLA in healthy donors. Germline CDR1 reads SQVTM; CDR2 reads ANQGSEA. The CDR3 length is 16 residues. The trim removed 1 base at V and 3 bases at J, leaving 9 bases unmatched. This chain joins TRBV29-1 and TRBJ2-1, with TRBD2 identical over 7 bases. The origin of this receptor is a woman aged 60-75 years in good health and CMV-seropositive. Sequenced: PBMCs. The CDR3 loop reads CSVEVLADLLYNEQFF. CDR3 in DNA: TGCAGCGTTGAAGTTCTAGCGGACTTACTCTACAATGAGCAGTTCTTC.